This is a list of T cell receptor beta chains from one sample in a study of cytomegalovirus exposure and HLA in healthy donors. Sequenced by immunoSEQ multiplex PCR; TCRdb stores in-frame clones only, minus some. The data contain about 270,000 clones, 65% to 85% of them singletons. Source material: PBMCs. Receptors originate from a female donor in good health and CMV-seronegative. CDR3s include the opening cysteine and the closing phenylalanine or tryptophan. Some rows mark clone size as missing; the rest say once, few, many or name a class of expanded clone.

J: TRBJ1-2; V: TRBV4-1; size: NA; CDR3: CASSQDITGAYGYTF
J: TRBJ1-1; V: TRBV20-1; size: NA; CDR3: CSARGDRAAFF
J: TRBJ2-2; V: TRBV5-6; size: NA; CDR3: CASSVTSGRAWGTGELFF
J: TRBJ2-7; V: TRBV6-5; size: NA; CDR3: CASSYLSEGSYEQYF
J: TRBJ2-7; V: TRBV7-9; size: few; CDR3: CASSSTDRVGSYEQYF
J: TRBJ2-1; V: TRBV27; size: NA; CDR3: CASSPGQGWDEQFF
J: TRBJ2-1; V: TRBV2; size: NA; CDR3: CASSEQGTVNEQFF
J: TRBJ2-7; V: TRBV5-4; size: few; CDR3: CASSLDVTTVYEQYF
J: TRBJ1-3; V: TRBV9; size: NA; CDR3: CASSVEGRADTIYF
J: TRBJ2-7; V: TRBV19; size: NA; CDR3: CASSATDTYEQYF
J: TRBJ1-1; V: TRBV7-9; size: NA; CDR3: CASSLDFRQGISAFF
J: TRBJ2-6; V: TRBV7-9; size: few; CDR3: CSSSLGAGGRAGANVLTF
J: TRBJ1-2; V: TRBV4-1; size: NA; CDR3: CASSHPLDSNYGYTF
J: TRBJ2-5; V: TRBV7-2; size: NA; CDR3: CASSPLTGEETQYF
J: TRBJ1-2; V: TRBV28; size: NA; CDR3: CASSSTGAPTNYGYTF
J: TRBJ2-1; V: TRBV30; size: NA; CDR3: CAWSVTTGYNEQFF
J: NA; V: TRBV6-5; size: NA; CDR3: CASSTRGGSSYEQYF
J: TRBJ2-2; V: TRBV19; size: few; CDR3: CASSLTRQGWELFF
J: TRBJ1-1; V: TRBV27; size: few; CDR3: CASSFKWGGNTEAFF
J: TRBJ2-7; V: TRBV25-1; size: NA; CDR3: CASSENLLAGAGEQYF
J: TRBJ2-7; V: TRBV5-4; size: NA; CDR3: CASSFRDRANEQYF
J: TRBJ1-4; V: TRBV5-1; size: NA; CDR3: CASSWAQGGSEKLFF
J: TRBJ1-5; V: TRBV5-6; size: NA; CDR3: CASSRGEDQPQHF
J: TRBJ2-7; V: TRBV5-1; size: NA; CDR3: CASSLDLTYEQYF
J: TRBJ1-5; V: TRBV2; size: NA; CDR3: CASRLTGVNQPQHF
J: TRBJ2-5; V: TRBV7-2; size: NA; CDR3: CASSLATGDAETQYF
J: TRBJ2-7; V: TRBV7-2; size: NA; CDR3: CASSPSSGRVGNEQYF
J: TRBJ2-2; V: TRBV5-6; size: NA; CDR3: CASSLPRGQGSGELFF
J: TRBJ2-3; V: TRBV29-1; size: NA; CDR3: CSSSGGTDTQYF
J: TRBJ2-7; V: TRBV5-1; size: few; CDR3: CASSLQQGYEQYF
J: TRBJ2-4; V: TRBV7-2; size: NA; CDR3: CASSLSLAGLAKNIQYF
J: TRBJ1-4; V: TRBV28; size: NA; CDR3: CASGSGGTNEKLFF
J: TRBJ2-1; V: TRBV9; size: few; CDR3: CASSVFGRANEQFF
J: TRBJ1-1; V: TRBV5-4; size: once; CDR3: CASSSRDTSNTEAFF
J: TRBJ1-2; V: TRBV7-9; size: NA; CDR3: CASSQPEVGGNYGYTF
J: TRBJ2-2; V: TRBV5-4; size: NA; CDR3: CASISWEEIHTGELFF
J: TRBJ2-7; V: TRBV9; size: NA; CDR3: CASSPYPGQSYEQYF
J: TRBJ2-2; V: TRBV27; size: NA; CDR3: CASSRIAGARAGELFF
J: TRBJ1-3; V: TRBV7-9; size: NA; CDR3: CASSQGTEGNTIYF
J: TRBJ2-1; V: TRBV5-1; size: NA; CDR3: CASSLFAEHNEQFF
J: TRBJ1-1; V: TRBV28; size: NA; CDR3: CASSLGGLGNTEAFF